This entry lists 16 T cell receptor beta chains sequenced from one sample in a study of response to subunit inactivated influenza vaccine. TCRdb fed the RT-PCR reads into MiXCR, producing one record per CDR3 protein. The table records about 800,000 distinct CDR3 sequences, around 21% of them present only once. The starting material was PBMCs from blood, obtained roughly 5 days after vaccination. The receptors here all came from a man aged 50-59 years who received an inactivated influenza vaccine.

The chain recombines TRBV24-1 with TRBJ2-5; D may be TRBD1 (5 bases). V was pared by 4 bases and J by 5 bases, with 16 bases between. This CDR3 spans 15 amino acids. Germline values: CDR1 KGHDR, CDR2 SFDVKD. Here the CDR3 DNA reads TGTGCCACCAGTGACGCAACAGGCCCCTTGGAGACCCAGTACTTC. This sequence encodes CATSDATGPLETQYF.

This clonotype appeared many times. The V gene is TRBV12-3 or TRBV12-4, the J gene TRBJ2-7; TRBD1 matches at 8 bases. V lost 8 bases to trimming and J lost 2 bases; unmatched junction nucleotides: 5. The CDR3 has 13 amino acids. CDR3 DNA: TGTGCCAGCTTGGGACAGGCACCCTACGAGCAGTACTTC. Translating it yields CASLGQAPYEQYF.

V gene TRBV25-1 combines with J gene TRBJ2-3; 8 nucleotides match TRBD2. Trimming removed 4 bases from V and 5 bases from J; junction bases left unmatched: 8. In germline, CDR1 is MGHDK, CDR2 SYGVNS. This CDR3 spans 15 amino acids. The CDR3 nucleotides read TGTGCCAGCAGTGCCCAGCGGGGGTTTCAAGATACGCAGTATTTT. As protein: CASSAQRGFQDTQYF.

This clonotype was counted a few times. V and J are TRBV6-1 and TRBJ2-7; 10 bases align to TRBD1. Trimming took 7 bases from V and 5 from J; bases not matched to a gene: 11. The germline V gene encodes CDR1 MNHNS and CDR2 SASEGT. The CDR3 length is 15 residues. The chain's CDR3 is CASTPFAGTGDEQYF. CDR3 coding DNA: TGTGCCAGCACGCCGTTTGCCGGGACAGGGGACGAGCAGTACTTC.

There are a few counts of this clonotype. V usage is TRBV6-6 and J usage is TRBJ1-2; TRBD1 aligns across 7 bases. V was clipped by 5 bases and J by 8 bases; unmatched bases: 5. The CDR3 has 12 amino acids. Germline V gives CDR1 MNHNY, CDR2 SVGAGI (reference sequence). CDR3 sequence reads: CASSRGGSGYTF. In DNA form, the CDR3 reads TGTGCCAGCAGTCGAGGGGGCTCCGGCTACACCTTC.

This clonotype was recorded a few times. J is TRBJ1-1 and V is TRBV12-3 or TRBV12-4; 8 bases are a match to TRBD1. The CDR3 spans 15 residues. Losses at the gene ends were 1 base for V and 10 bases for J; bases not matched to a gene: 11. The CDR3 reads CASSLGGGRGLVAFF. For the CDR3, the DNA is TGTGCCAGCAGTTTAGGGGGGGGCAGGGGGCTTGTAGCTTTCTTT.

This clonotype appeared a few times. The J gene is TRBJ2-1, the V gene TRBV5-1; 8 positions agree with TRBD1. Trimming at V came to 0 bases and at J to 6 bases, leaving 5 bases not matched to a gene. This CDR3 has 15 residues. Germline lookup yields CDR1 SGHRS and CDR2 YFSETQ. The CDR3 DNA reads as TGCGCCAGCAGCTTGGCGGACAGGGTGGGCAATGAGCAGTTCTTC. Translated, it gives CASSLADRVGNEQFF.

V is TRBV18 and J is TRBJ2-7; D is perhaps TRBD2 (6 bases). Trimming cost V 4 bases and J 6 bases, with 16 bases left between them. Germline CDR1 reads KGHSH; CDR2 reads LQKENI. The CDR3 covers 14 residues. The CDR3 coding sequence is TGTGCCAGCTCACGAGCGGAGAGGGGAGGCGAGCAGTACTTC. Translation gives CASSRAERGGEQYF.

This clonotype was counted ten times or more. The chain carries TRBV12-3 or TRBV12-4 and TRBJ2-7, with 7 bases matching TRBD2. The CDR3 length is 16 residues. Losses at the gene ends were 3 bases for V and 2 bases for J; bases not matched to a gene: 10. The CDR3 coding sequence is TGTGCCAGCAGTTTCTGGGACCTAGCGGCTACCTACGAGCAGTACTTC. This encodes CASSFWDLAATYEQYF.

J is TRBJ2-1 and V is TRBV6-2 or TRBV6-3; 8 positions agree with TRBD2. Germline CDR1 reads MNHEY; CDR2 reads SVGEGT. Trimming removed 6 bases from V and 8 bases from J; junction bases left unmatched: 12. This CDR3 spans 15 amino acids. The CDR3 protein is CASRHGLAGRDEQFF. DNA for the CDR3: TGTGCCAGCAGGCACGGACTAGCCGGTCGCGATGAGCAGTTCTTC.

V and J are TRBV18 and TRBJ2-5, with 9 nucleotides matching TRBD2. The junction had 6 bases not matched to a gene; V was cut back by 3 bases and J by 4 bases. Germline assignment: CDR1 KGHSH and CDR2 LQKENI. CDR3 length: 15 residues. The CDR3 reads CASSPVAGVGETQYF. For the CDR3, the DNA is TGTGCCAGCTCACCCGTAGCGGGAGTAGGAGAGACCCAGTACTTC. The complete variable domain, with remaining parts taken from reference TRBV18 and TRBJ2-5, reads NAGVMQNPRHLVRRRGQEARLRCSPMKGHSHVYWYRQLPEEGLKFMVYLQKENIIDESGMPKERFSAEFPKEGPSILRIQQVVRGDSAAYFCASSPVAGVGETQYFGPGTRLLVL.

This clonotype has more than one count but fewer than ten. This chain uses TRBV6-2 or TRBV6-3 with TRBJ1-1; a weak D match, TRBD1 (6 bases). The CDR3 is 16 residues long. The ends were cut back, 0 bases at V and 2 bases at J, with 13 bases in the middle. Germline V gene lookup returns CDR1 MNHEY and CDR2 SVGEGT. The CDR3 DNA reads as TGTGCCAGCAGTTACTCGACGGTCAGGGGCAACACTGAAGCTTTCTTT. It is translated as CASSYSTVRGNTEAFF.

The sample holds a few counts of this clonotype. The chain has TRBV18 and TRBJ2-5, with D uncertain. V was shortened by 3 bases and J by 3 bases, with 8 bases between the two germline ends. Germline V gene data show CDR1 as KGHSH and CDR2 as LQKENI. The CDR3 has 13 amino acids. CDR3 loop: CASSPQNKETQYF. DNA of the CDR3: TGTGCCAGCTCACCTCAAAACAAAGAGACCCAGTACTTC.

This clonotype was seen only a few times. The V gene is TRBV29-1, the J gene TRBJ1-2, with D tentatively TRBD1 (5 bases). V lost 0 bases to trimming and J lost 5 bases, with 16 bases between them. Per the germline V gene, CDR1 is SQVTM and CDR2 is ANQGSEA. The CDR3 is 15 amino acids. The CDR3 is CSVEDLRERGYGYTF. The CDR3 DNA reads TGCAGCGTTGAAGATCTTAGGGAACGGGGGTATGGCTACACCTTC.

This clonotype was detected a few times. DNA of the CDR3: TGTGCCAGCAGCCCCGTGGAAAATCAGCCCCAGCATTTT. This gives the protein CASSPVENQPQHF. V gene TRBV4-2 combines with J gene TRBJ1-5, with D unresolved. The CDR3 is made up of 13 amino acids. The germline gives CDR1 LGHNA, CDR2 YNFKEQ. V lost 4 bases to trimming and J lost 4 bases, with 8 bases between them.

The chain carries TRBV10-3 and TRBJ1-5; 7 bases are shared with TRBD1. The CDR3 totals 15 residues. The germline gives CDR1 ENHRY, CDR2 SYGVKD. Unmatched junction bases numbered 5, after V lost 6 bases and J lost 0 bases. CDR3 protein: CAISRDSDSNQPQHF. CDR3 coding DNA: TGTGCCATCAGCAGGGACAGCGATAGCAATCAGCCCCAGCATTTT.